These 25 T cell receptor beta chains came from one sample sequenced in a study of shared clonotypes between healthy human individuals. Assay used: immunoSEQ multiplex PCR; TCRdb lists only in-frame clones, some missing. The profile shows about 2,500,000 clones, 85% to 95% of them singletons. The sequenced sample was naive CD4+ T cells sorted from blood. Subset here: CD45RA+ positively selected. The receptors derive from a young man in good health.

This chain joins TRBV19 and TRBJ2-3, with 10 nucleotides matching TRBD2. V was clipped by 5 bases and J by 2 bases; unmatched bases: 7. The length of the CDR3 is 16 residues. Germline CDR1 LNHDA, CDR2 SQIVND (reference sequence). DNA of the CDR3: TGTGCCAGTAGTCCCCGGACTAGCGGATACACAGATACGCAGTATTTT. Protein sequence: CASSPRTSGYTDTQYF.

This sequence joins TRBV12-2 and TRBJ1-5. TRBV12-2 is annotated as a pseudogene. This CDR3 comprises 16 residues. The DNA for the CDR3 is TGTGCAAGTCGCGCCCCCCCTCCCGGGGTAGTGCAGCCCCAGCATTTT. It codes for CASRAPPPGVVQPQHF.

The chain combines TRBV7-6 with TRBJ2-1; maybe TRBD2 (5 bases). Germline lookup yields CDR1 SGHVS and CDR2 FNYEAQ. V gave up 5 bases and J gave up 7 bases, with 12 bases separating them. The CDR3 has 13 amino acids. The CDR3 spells CASSETLVNEQFF. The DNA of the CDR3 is TGTGCCAGCAGCGAGACACTAGTAAATGAGCAGTTCTTC.

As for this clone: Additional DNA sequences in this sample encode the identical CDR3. As DNA, the CDR3 is TGTGCCAGCAGCCCCAGGCAGAACACCGGGGAGCTGTTTTTT. It is translated as CASSPRQNTGELFF. J is TRBJ2-2 and V is TRBV5-4; no clear D. V was shortened by 4 bases and J by 1 base, with 8 bases between the two germline ends. The V gene's germline CDR1 is SGHNT and CDR2 YYREEE (reference sequence). The CDR3 loop spans 14 amino acids.

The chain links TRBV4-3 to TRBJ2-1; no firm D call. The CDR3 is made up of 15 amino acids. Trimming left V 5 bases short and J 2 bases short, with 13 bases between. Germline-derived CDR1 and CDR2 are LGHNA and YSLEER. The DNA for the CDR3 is TGCGCCAGCAGCGCAGAGGTGGGTGCCTACAATGAGCAGTTCTTC. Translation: CASSAEVGAYNEQFF.

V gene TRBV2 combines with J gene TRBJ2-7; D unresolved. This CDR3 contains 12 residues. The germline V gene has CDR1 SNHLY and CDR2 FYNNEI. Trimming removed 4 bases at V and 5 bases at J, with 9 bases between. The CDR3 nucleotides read TGTGCCAGCAGTGTTCTAGGGCACGAGCAGTACTTC. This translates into CASSVLGHEQYF.

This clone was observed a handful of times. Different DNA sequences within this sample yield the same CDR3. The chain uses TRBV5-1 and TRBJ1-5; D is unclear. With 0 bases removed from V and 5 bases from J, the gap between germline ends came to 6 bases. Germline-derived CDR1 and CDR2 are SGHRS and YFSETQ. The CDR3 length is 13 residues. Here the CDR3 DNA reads TGCGCCAGCAGCTTGGATGTGGATCAGCCCCAGCATTTT. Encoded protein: CASSLDVDQPQHF.

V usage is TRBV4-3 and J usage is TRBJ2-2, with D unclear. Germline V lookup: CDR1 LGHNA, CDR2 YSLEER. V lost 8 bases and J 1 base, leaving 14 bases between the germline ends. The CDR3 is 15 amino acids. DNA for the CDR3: TGCGCCAGCTCACCAAGTCCGCTGAACACCGGGGAGCTGTTTTTT. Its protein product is CASSPSPLNTGELFF.

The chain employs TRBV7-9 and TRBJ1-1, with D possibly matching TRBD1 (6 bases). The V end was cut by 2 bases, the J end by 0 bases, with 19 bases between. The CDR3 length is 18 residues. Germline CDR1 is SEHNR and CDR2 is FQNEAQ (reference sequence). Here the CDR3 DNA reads TGTGCCAGCAGCTTAAGCGACAGGAACCGGCCGGTGAACACTGAAGCTTTCTTT. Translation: CASSLSDRNRPVNTEAFF.

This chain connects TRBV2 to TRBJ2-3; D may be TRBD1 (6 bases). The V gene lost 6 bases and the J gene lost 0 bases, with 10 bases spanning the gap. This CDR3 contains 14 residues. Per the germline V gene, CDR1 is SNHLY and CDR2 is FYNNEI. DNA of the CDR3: TGTGCCAGCAGGATAGACAGGAGCACAGATACGCAGTATTTT. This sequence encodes CASRIDRSTDTQYF. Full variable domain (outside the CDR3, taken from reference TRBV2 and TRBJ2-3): EPEVTQTPSHQVTQMGQEVILRCVPISNHLYFYWYRQILGQKVEFLVSFYNNEISEKSEIFDDQFSVERPDGSNFTLKIRSTKLEDSAMYFCASRIDRSTDTQYFGPGTRLTVL.

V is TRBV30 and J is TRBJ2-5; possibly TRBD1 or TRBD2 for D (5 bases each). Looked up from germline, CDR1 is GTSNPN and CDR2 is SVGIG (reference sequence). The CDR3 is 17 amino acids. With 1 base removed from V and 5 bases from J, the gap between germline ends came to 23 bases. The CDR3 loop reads CAWSGVRGSVRRETQYF. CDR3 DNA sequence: TGTGCCTGGAGTGGGGTGAGGGGTTCGGTACGTCGGGAGACCCAGTACTTC.

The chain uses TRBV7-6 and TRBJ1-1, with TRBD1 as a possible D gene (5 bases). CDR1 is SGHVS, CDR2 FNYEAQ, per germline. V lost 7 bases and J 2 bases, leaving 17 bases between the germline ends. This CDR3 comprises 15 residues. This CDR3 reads CASTPMRGANTEAFF. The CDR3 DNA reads TGTGCCAGCACGCCGATGCGGGGCGCAAACACTGAAGCTTTCTTT.

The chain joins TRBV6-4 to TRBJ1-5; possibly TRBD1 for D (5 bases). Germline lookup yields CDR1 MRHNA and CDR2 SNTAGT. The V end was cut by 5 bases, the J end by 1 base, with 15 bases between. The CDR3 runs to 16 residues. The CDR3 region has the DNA TGTGCCAGCAGTACGAGGGTTTGGGACAGCAATCAGCCCCAGCATTTT. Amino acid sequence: CASSTRVWDSNQPQHF.

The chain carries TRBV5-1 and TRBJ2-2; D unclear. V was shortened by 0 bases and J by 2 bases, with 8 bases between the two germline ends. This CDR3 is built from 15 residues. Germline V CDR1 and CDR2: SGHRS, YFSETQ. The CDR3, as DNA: TGCGCCAGCAGCTTGGAAGGGATTAACACCGGGGAGCTGTTTTTT. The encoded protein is CASSLEGINTGELFF.

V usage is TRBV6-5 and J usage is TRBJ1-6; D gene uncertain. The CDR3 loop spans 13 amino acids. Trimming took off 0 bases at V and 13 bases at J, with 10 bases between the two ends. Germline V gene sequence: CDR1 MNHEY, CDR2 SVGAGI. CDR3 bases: TGTGCCAGCAGTTACTCGAACCCTCCCCCCCTCCACTTT. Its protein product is CASSYSNPPPLHF.

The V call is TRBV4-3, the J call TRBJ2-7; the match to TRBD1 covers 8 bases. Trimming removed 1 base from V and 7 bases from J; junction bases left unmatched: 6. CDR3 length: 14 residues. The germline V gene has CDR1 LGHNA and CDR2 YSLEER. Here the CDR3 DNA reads TGCGCCAGCAGCCAAGTGGACAGGGACGGGGAGCAGTACTTC. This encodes CASSQVDRDGEQYF.

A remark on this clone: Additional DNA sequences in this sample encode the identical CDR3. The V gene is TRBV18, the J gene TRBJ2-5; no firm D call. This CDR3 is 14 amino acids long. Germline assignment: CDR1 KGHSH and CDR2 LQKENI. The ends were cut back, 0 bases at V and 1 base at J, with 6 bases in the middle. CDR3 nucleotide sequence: TGTGCCAGCTCACCACCGGGCTCCCAAGAGACCCAGTACTTC. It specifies CASSPPGSQETQYF.

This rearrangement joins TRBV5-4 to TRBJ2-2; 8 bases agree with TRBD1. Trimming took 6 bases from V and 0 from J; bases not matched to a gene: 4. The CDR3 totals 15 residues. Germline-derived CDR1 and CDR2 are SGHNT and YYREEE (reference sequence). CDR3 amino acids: CASTRDRTNTGELFF. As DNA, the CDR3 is TGTGCCAGCACCAGGGACAGGACGAACACCGGGGAGCTGTTTTTT.

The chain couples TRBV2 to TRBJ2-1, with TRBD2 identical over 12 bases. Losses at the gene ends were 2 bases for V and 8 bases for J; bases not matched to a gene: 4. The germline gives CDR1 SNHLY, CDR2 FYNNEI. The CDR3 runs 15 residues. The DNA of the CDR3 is TGTGCCAGCAGTGAACTAGCGGGAGGGGTGGATGAGCAGTTCTTC. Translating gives CASSELAGGVDEQFF.

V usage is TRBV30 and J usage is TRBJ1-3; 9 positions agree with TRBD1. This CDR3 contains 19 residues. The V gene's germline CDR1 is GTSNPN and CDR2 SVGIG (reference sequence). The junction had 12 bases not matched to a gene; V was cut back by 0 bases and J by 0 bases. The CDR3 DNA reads TGTGCCTGGAGTGTAGGACAGGGGTACCTCTTTAGCTCTGGAAACACCATATATTTT. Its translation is CAWSVGQGYLFSSGNTIYF.

The CDR3 is CASRFPEQGKNIQYF. CDR3 nucleotides: TGTGCCAGCAGGTTTCCGGAACAGGGCAAAAACATTCAGTACTTC. The rearrangement joins TRBV27 to TRBJ2-4; TRBD1 might be the D (6 bases). Germline-derived CDR1 and CDR2 are MNHEY and SMNVEV (reference sequence). Trimming stripped 6 bases from V and 3 bases from J, with 15 bases between. The CDR3 runs 15 residues.

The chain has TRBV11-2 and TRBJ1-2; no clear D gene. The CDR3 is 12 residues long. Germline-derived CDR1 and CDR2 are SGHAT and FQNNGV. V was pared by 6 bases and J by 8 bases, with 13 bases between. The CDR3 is CASSSWRGGYTF. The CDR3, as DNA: TGTGCCAGCAGTTCGTGGCGAGGAGGCTACACCTTC.

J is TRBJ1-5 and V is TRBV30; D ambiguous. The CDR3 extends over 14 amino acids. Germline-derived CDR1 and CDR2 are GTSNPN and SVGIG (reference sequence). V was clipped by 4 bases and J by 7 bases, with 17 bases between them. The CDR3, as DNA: TGTGCCTGGAATGGGAAAGGGCGAGGCCAGCCCCAGCATTTT. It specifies CAWNGKGRGQPQHF.

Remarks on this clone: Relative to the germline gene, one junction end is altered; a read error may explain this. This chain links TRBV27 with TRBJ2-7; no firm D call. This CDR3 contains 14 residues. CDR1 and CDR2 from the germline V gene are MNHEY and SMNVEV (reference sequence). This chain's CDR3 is CASSPRLSSHEQYF. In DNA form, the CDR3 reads TGTGCCAGCAGTCCCCGCCTAAGCTCCCACGAGCAGTACTTC.

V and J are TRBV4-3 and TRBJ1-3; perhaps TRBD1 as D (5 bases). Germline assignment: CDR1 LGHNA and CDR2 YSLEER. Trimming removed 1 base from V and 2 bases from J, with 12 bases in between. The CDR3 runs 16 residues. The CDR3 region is CASSQGGAGAGNTIYF. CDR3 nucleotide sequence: TGCGCCAGCAGCCAAGGCGGAGCGGGGGCTGGAAACACCATATATTTT.